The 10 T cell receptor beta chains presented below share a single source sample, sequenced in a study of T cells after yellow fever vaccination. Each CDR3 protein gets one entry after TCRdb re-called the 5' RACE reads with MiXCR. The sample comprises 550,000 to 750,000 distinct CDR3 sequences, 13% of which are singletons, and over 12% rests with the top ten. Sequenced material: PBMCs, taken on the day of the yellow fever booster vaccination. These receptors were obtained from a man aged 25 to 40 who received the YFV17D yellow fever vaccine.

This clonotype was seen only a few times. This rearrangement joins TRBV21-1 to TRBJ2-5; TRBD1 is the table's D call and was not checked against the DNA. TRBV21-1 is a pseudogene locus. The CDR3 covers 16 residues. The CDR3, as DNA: TGTGCCAGCAGCAAAGGCGGGGCGGGAAGACAAGAGACCCAGTACTTC. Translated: CASSKGGAGRQETQYF.

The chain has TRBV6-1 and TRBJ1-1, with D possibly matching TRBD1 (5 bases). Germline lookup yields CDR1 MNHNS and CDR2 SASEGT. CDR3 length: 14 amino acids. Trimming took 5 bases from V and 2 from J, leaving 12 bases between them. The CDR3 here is CASSTTGGNTEAFF. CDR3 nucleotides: TGTGCCAGCAGTACGACGGGGGGAAACACTGAAGCTTTCTTT.

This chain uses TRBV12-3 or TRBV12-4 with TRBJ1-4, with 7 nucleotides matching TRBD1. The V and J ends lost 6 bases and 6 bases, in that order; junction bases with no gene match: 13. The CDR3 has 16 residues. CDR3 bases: TGTGCCAGCAGGAGACAGGGTTCAGTGCGAGATGAAAAACTGTTTTTT. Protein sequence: CASRRQGSVRDEKLFF.

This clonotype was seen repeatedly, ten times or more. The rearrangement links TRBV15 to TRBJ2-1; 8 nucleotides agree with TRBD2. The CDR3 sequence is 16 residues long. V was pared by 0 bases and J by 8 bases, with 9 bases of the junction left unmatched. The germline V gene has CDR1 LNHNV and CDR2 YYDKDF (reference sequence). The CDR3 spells CATSRDWTSLGDEQFF. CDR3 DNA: TGTGCCACCAGCAGAGATTGGACTAGCTTGGGGGATGAGCAGTTCTTC.

The CDR3 here is CSAGGAGRNTDTQYF. The CDR3 DNA reads as TGCAGTGCTGGAGGGGCGGGGCGCAACACAGATACGCAGTATTTT. This chain uses TRBV20-1 with TRBJ2-3; perhaps TRBD2 as D (6 bases). Germline V CDR1 and CDR2: DFQATT, SNEGSKA (reference sequence). This CDR3 has 15 residues. V shed 5 bases and J shed 2 bases, with 17 bases lying between them.

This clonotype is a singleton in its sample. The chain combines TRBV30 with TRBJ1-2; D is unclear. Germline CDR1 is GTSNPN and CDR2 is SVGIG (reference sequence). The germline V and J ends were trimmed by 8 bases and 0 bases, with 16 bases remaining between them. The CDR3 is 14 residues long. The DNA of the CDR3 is TGTGCCAAAGTGGAAGGGTACCCTAACTATGGCTACACCTTC. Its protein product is CAKVEGYPNYGYTF.

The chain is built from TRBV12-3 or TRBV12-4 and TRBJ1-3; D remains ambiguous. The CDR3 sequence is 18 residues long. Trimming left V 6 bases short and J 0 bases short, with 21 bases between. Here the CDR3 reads CASSPYVGRVTSGNTIYF. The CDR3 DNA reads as TGTGCCAGCAGCCCATATGTCGGCCGGGTTACCTCTGGAAACACCATATATTTT.

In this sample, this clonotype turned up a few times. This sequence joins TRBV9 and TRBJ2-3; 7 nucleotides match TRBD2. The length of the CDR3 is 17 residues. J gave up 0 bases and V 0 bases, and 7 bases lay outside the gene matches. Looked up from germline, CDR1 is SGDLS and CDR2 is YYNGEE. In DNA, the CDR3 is TGTGCCAGCAGCGTAGAGCGTCTAGCGGTTAGCACAGATACGCAGTATTTT. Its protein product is CASSVERLAVSTDTQYF. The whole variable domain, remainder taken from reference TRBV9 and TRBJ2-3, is DSGVTQTPKHLITATGQRVTLRCSPRSGDLSVYWYQQSLDQGLQFLIQYYNGEERAKGNILERFSAQQFPDLHSELNLSSLELGDSALYFCASSVERLAVSTDTQYFGPGTRLTVL.

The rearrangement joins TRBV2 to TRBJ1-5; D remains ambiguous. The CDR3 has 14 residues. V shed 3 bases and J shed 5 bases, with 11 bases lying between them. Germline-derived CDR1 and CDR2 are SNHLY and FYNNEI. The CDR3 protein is CASSEAVLDQPQHF. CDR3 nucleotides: TGTGCCAGCAGTGAGGCAGTGCTGGATCAGCCCCAGCATTTT.

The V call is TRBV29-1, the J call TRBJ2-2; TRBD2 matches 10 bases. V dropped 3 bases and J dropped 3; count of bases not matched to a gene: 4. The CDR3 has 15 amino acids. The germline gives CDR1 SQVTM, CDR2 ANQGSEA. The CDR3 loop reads CSVEASGSHTGELFF. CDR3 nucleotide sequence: TGCAGCGTTGAGGCTAGCGGGAGCCACACCGGGGAGCTGTTTTTT.